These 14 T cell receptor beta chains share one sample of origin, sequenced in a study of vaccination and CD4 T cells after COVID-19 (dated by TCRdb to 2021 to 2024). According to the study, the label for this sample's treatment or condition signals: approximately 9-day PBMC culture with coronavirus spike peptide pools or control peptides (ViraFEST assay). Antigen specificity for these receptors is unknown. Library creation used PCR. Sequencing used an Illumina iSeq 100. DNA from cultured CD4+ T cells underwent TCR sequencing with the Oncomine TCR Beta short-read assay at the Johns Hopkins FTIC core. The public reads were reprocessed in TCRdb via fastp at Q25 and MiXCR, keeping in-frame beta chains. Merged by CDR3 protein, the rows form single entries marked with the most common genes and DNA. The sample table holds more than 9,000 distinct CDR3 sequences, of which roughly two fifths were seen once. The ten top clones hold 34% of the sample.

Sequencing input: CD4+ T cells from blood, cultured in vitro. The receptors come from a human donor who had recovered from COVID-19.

This CDR3 reads CAISLTEGLETSTDTQYF. DNA of the CDR3: TGTGCCATCAGCTTGACCGAAGGACTAGAGACTAGCACAGATACGCAGTATTTT. The chain joins TRBV10-3 to TRBJ2-3; 7 positions match TRBD2. V shed 6 bases and J 0 bases; nucleotides not matched to a gene: 15. Germline CDR1 ENHRY, CDR2 SYGVKD. CDR3 length: 18 residues.

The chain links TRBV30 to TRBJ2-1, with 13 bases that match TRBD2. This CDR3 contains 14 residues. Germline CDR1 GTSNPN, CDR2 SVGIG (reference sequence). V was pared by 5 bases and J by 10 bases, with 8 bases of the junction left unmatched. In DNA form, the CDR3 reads TGTGCCTGGGGACTAGCGGGAGCCCCAACAGAGCAGTTCTTC. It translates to CAWGLAGAPTEQFF.

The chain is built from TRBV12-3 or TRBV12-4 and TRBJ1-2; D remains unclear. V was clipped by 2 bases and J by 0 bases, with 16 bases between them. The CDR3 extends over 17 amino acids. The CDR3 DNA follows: TGTGCCAGCAGTTTACGGGCGGGCAAAAGTACTAACTATGGCTACACCTTC. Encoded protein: CASSLRAGKSTNYGYTF.

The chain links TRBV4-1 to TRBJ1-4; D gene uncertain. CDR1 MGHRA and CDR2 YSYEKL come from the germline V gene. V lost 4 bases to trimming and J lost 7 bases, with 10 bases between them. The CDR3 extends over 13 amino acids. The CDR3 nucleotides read TGCGCCAGCAGCCTTACTATCCGTGAAAAACTGTTTTTT. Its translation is CASSLTIREKLFF.

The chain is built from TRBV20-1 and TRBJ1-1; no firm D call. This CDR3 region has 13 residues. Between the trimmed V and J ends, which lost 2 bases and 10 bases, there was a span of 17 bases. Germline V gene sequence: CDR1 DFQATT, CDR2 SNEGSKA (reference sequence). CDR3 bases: TGCAGTGCTAGATCCGGTACTGGGCAGCGAGCTTTCTTT. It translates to CSARSGTGQRAFF.

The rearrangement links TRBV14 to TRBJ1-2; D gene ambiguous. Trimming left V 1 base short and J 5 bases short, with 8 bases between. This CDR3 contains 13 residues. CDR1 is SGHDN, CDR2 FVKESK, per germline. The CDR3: CASSQVRGYGYTF. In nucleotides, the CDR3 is TGTGCCAGCAGCCAAGTCCGAGGGTATGGCTACACCTTC.

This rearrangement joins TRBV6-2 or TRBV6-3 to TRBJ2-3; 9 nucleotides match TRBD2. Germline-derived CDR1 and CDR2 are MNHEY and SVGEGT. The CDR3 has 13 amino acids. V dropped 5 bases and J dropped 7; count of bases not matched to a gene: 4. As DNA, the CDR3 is TGTGCCAGCAGTCGAGCGGGGGGCAATACGCAGTATTTT. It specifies CASSRAGGNTQYF.

CDR3 loop: CAWSARKTQSYGYTF. The CDR3 DNA follows: TGTGCCTGGAGTGCGCGGAAGACACAAAGCTATGGCTACACCTTC. The chain is built from TRBV30 and TRBJ1-2, with D unresolved. Between the trimmed V and J ends, which lost 1 base and 4 bases, there was a span of 16 bases. The CDR3 covers 15 residues. CDR1 is GTSNPN and CDR2 is SVGIG in the germline V gene (reference sequence). The complete variable domain, with remaining parts taken from reference TRBV30 and TRBJ1-2, reads SQTIHQWPATLVQPVGSPLSLECTVEGTSNPNLYWYRQAAGRGLQLLFYSVGIGQISSEVPQNLSASRPQDRQFILSSKKLLLSDSGFYLCAWSARKTQSYGYTFGSGTRLTVV.

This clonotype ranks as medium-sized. DNA for the CDR3: TGTGCCAGTAGTATAGGGGGTCAGGGGCCGGCTACCAACTATGGCTACACCTTC. Translated: CASSIGGQGPATNYGYTF. The J gene is TRBJ1-2, the V gene TRBV19, with a weak D call TRBD1 (6 bases). Trimming pared 1 base from V and 2 bases from J, leaving 20 bases between. The germline CDR1 and CDR2 sequences are LNHDA and SQIVND (reference sequence). This CDR3 is 18 amino acids long.

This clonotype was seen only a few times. The CDR3 coding sequence is TGTGCCAGCAGTAAAACAGGGGATTCACCCCTCCACTTT. Translating it yields CASSKTGDSPLHF. V usage is TRBV6-1 and J usage is TRBJ1-6, with TRBD1 identical over 7 bases. The V gene's germline CDR1 is MNHNS and CDR2 SASEGT. Trimming took 5 bases from V and 8 from J; bases not matched to a gene: 3. CDR3 length: 13 amino acids.

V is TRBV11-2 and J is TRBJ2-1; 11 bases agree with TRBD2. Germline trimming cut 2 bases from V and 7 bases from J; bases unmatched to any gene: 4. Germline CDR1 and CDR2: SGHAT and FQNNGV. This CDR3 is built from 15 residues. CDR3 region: CASSLTSGGRNEQFF. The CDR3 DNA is TGTGCCAGCAGCTTAACTAGCGGGGGAAGGAATGAGCAGTTCTTC.

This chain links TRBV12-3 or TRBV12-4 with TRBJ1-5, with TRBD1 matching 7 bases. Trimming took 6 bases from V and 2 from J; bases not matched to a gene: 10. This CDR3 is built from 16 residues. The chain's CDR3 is CASRSNRGNRNQPQHF. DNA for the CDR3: TGTGCCAGCAGGTCGAACAGGGGTAATCGCAATCAGCCCCAGCATTTT.

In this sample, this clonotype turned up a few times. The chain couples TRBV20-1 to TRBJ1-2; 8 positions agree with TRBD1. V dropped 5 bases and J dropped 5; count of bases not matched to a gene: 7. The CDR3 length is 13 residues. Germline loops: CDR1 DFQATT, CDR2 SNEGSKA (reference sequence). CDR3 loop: CSAGVQGGYGYTF. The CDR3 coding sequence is TGCAGTGCTGGGGTACAGGGGGGATATGGCTACACCTTC.

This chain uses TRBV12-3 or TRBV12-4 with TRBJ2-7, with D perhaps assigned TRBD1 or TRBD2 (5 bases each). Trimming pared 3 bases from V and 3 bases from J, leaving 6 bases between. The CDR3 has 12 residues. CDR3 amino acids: CASSLRGYEQYF. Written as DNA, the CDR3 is TGTGCCAGCAGTTTGAGGGGCTACGAGCAGTACTTC.